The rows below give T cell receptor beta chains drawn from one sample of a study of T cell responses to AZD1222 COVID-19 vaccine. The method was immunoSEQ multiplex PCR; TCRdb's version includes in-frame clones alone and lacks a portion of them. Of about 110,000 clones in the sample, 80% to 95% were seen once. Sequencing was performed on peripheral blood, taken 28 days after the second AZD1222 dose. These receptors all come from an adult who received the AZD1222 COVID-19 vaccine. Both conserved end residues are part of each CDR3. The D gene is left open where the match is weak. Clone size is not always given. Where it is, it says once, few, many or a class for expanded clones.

cdr3_nt: TGTGCCAGCACTATATATCTTGGGGGGGGACTAGCGGTTGTCAATGAGCAGTTCTTC
cdr3_aa: CASTIYLGGGLAVVNEQFF
j_call: TRBJ2-1
v_call: TRBV7-9
clone_size: -
d_call: TRBD2

cdr3_nt: TGTGCCTGGAGTGTAGGGCAGGGGGCTTGGAATAGTCAGCCCCAGCATTTT
cdr3_aa: CAWSVGQGAWNSQPQHF
j_call: TRBJ1-5
v_call: TRBV30
clone_size: once
d_call: TRBD1

cdr3_nt: TGTGCCAGCAGCTTGACAGAGAGCTCCTACGAGCAGTACTTC
cdr3_aa: CASSLTESSYEQYF
j_call: TRBJ2-7
v_call: TRBV5-5
clone_size: -
d_call: -

cdr3_nt: TGTGCCAGTAGTCTCCGATCCCCTTACGAGCAGTACTTC
cdr3_aa: CASSLRSPYEQYF
j_call: TRBJ2-7
v_call: TRBV19
clone_size: -
d_call: -

cdr3_nt: TGTGCCAGTAGTATAGAGACAGGGAGGAGCAATCAGCCCCAGCATTTT
cdr3_aa: CASSIETGRSNQPQHF
j_call: TRBJ1-5
v_call: TRBV19
clone_size: -
d_call: TRBD1

cdr3_nt: TGTGCCAGCAGCCGGGGCCCGACTGGGACAGGGATTGTGACTTTCTTT
cdr3_aa: CASSRGPTGTGIVTFF
j_call: TRBJ1-1
v_call: TRBV7-6
clone_size: -
d_call: TRBD1

cdr3_nt: TGTGCCAGCAGTTCTCCAGGACAGGTTAATCAGCCCCAGCATTTT
cdr3_aa: CASSSPGQVNQPQHF
j_call: TRBJ1-5
v_call: TRBV6-5
clone_size: -
d_call: TRBD1

cdr3_nt: TGTGCCAGCACGGCGGCAGGCAATAATTCACCCCTCCACTTT
cdr3_aa: CASTAAGNNSPLHF
j_call: TRBJ1-6
v_call: TRBV2
clone_size: -
d_call: -

cdr3_nt: TGTGCCACCGGACAGGGGGAAGAGACCCAGTACTTC
cdr3_aa: CATGQGEETQYF
j_call: TRBJ2-5
v_call: TRBV10-3
clone_size: -
d_call: TRBD1

cdr3_nt: TGTGCCAGCAGCGTAGTGGCTAGCGGGGGTCAAGAGACCCAGTACTTC
cdr3_aa: CASSVVASGGQETQYF
j_call: TRBJ2-5
v_call: TRBV9
clone_size: -
d_call: TRBD2

cdr3_nt: TGTGCCAGCAGCGCACCACTAGCGGGGGGGAGGGTTGAGCAGTTCTTC
cdr3_aa: CASSAPLAGGRVEQFF
j_call: TRBJ2-1
v_call: TRBV9
clone_size: -
d_call: TRBD2

cdr3_nt: TGTGCCAGCAGTTATGGACCCTCCACGGGGGGCACTGAAGCTTTCTTT
cdr3_aa: CASSYGPSTGGTEAFF
j_call: TRBJ1-1
v_call: TRBV27
clone_size: -
d_call: -

cdr3_nt: TGTGCCTGGAGTTCTGGATATAATTCACCCCTCCACTTT
cdr3_aa: CAWSSGYNSPLHF
j_call: TRBJ1-6
v_call: TRBV30
clone_size: -
d_call: -

cdr3_nt: TGTGCCAGCAGCTTAGATCGGAAGAACACTGAAGCTTTCTTT
cdr3_aa: CASSLDRKNTEAFF
j_call: TRBJ1-1
v_call: TRBV7-9
clone_size: -
d_call: -

cdr3_nt: TGTGCCAGCAGTCTCGCAGGGGCAACTAATGAAAAACTGTTTTTT
cdr3_aa: CASSLAGATNEKLFF
j_call: TRBJ1-4
v_call: TRBV2
clone_size: -
d_call: -

cdr3_nt: TGCAGTGCTAGTCGGTCAGGCCGCAGCTCCTACAATGAGCAGTTCTTC
cdr3_aa: CSASRSGRSSYNEQFF
j_call: TRBJ2-1
v_call: TRBV20-1
clone_size: -
d_call: -

cdr3_nt: TGTGCCAGCAGCCCTCCTCGCGAGACCGGGGAGCTGTTTTTT
cdr3_aa: CASSPPRETGELFF
j_call: TRBJ2-2
v_call: TRBV7-2
clone_size: -
d_call: -

cdr3_nt: TGTGCCAGCTGCAGGGCTAGCAATCAGCCCCAGCATTTT
cdr3_aa: CASCRASNQPQHF
j_call: TRBJ1-5
v_call: TRBV19
clone_size: -
d_call: -

cdr3_nt: TGTGCCAGCATCCCCTGGGACCTCCGGAGCTCTGGAAACACCATATATTTT
cdr3_aa: CASIPWDLRSSGNTIYF
j_call: TRBJ1-3
v_call: TRBV5-5
clone_size: once
d_call: -

cdr3_nt: TGTGCCAGCAGCCCTCTCCTCCCGGGCACTGAAGCTTTCTTT
cdr3_aa: CASSPLLPGTEAFF
j_call: TRBJ1-1
v_call: TRBV11-2
clone_size: -
d_call: -

cdr3_nt: TGTGCCAGCAGTTCTCGACAGGGGGTATTGAACTATGGCTACACCTTC
cdr3_aa: CASSSRQGVLNYGYTF
j_call: TRBJ1-2
v_call: TRBV6-2/TRBV6-3
clone_size: -
d_call: TRBD1

cdr3_nt: TGTGCCATCAGTGATGCGGCAGGGGCCTACGAGCAGTACTTC
cdr3_aa: CAISDAAGAYEQYF
j_call: TRBJ2-7
v_call: TRBV10-3
clone_size: once
d_call: -

cdr3_nt: TGTGCCAGCAGTTTAAAAGGGGGGTGGGAGACCCAGTACTTC
cdr3_aa: CASSLKGGWETQYF
j_call: TRBJ2-5
v_call: TRBV27
clone_size: -
d_call: -

cdr3_nt: TGTGCCAGCAGCTTCCGGACAGGAGATCAATACGAGCAGTACTTC
cdr3_aa: CASSFRTGDQYEQYF
j_call: TRBJ2-7
v_call: TRBV9
clone_size: -
d_call: TRBD1

cdr3_nt: TGTGCCTGGAGTGTAGACAGCCAAGAGACCCAGTACTTC
cdr3_aa: CAWSVDSQETQYF
j_call: TRBJ2-5
v_call: TRBV30
clone_size: -
d_call: -

cdr3_nt: TGTGCCAGTAAGACCACAGGGACCTTCAATCAGCCCCAGCATTTT
cdr3_aa: CASKTTGTFNQPQHF
j_call: TRBJ1-5
v_call: TRBV19
clone_size: once
d_call: -

cdr3_nt: TGTGCCATCAGTGAGTCGACCGGGGTACGGGAGACCCAGTACTTC
cdr3_aa: CAISESTGVRETQYF
j_call: TRBJ2-5
v_call: TRBV10-3
clone_size: -
d_call: -

cdr3_nt: TGTGCCAGTAGTATGGGGGCTCGGTCGCGGGAGCAGTACTTC
cdr3_aa: CASSMGARSREQYF
j_call: TRBJ2-7
v_call: TRBV19
clone_size: -
d_call: -

cdr3_nt: TGTGCCAGCAGTTCGAATTCCGGGACAGGGTATGGCTACACCTTC
cdr3_aa: CASSSNSGTGYGYTF
j_call: TRBJ1-2
v_call: TRBV6-5
clone_size: -
d_call: TRBD1

cdr3_nt: TGTGCCAGCAGCAAAGACCCTGGGACTAGCGGGCACCACAATGAGCAGTTCTTC
cdr3_aa: CASSKDPGTSGHHNEQFF
j_call: TRBJ2-1
v_call: TRBV21-1
clone_size: -
d_call: -

cdr3_nt: TGTGCCTGGAGCTTTGGACAGACAGCTGGGGCCAACGTCCTGACTTTC
cdr3_aa: CAWSFGQTAGANVLTF
j_call: TRBJ2-6
v_call: TRBV30
clone_size: -
d_call: -

cdr3_nt: TGTGCCAGCAACACCTGGGGTAATTCACCCCTCCACTTT
cdr3_aa: CASNTWGNSPLHF
j_call: TRBJ1-6
v_call: TRBV28
clone_size: few
d_call: -

cdr3_nt: TGTGCCAGCAGCTACGGACAGGGGGCCTGGTCACCCCTCCACTTT
cdr3_aa: CASSYGQGAWSPLHF
j_call: TRBJ1-6
v_call: TRBV5-4
clone_size: -
d_call: TRBD1

cdr3_nt: TGTGCCAGCAGCTTGGGGGACGCCAAAAACATTCAGTACTTC
cdr3_aa: CASSLGDAKNIQYF
j_call: TRBJ2-4
v_call: TRBV5-8
clone_size: -
d_call: -

cdr3_nt: TGCGCCAGCAGCCATGAGGACAGGGGTTTTGATGGCTACACCTTC
cdr3_aa: CASSHEDRGFDGYTF
j_call: TRBJ1-2
v_call: TRBV4-1
clone_size: -
d_call: TRBD1

cdr3_nt: TGTGCCAGCAACCCACAGAATGCCTATGGCTACACCTTC
cdr3_aa: CASNPQNAYGYTF
j_call: TRBJ1-2
v_call: TRBV12-3/TRBV12-4
clone_size: -
d_call: -

cdr3_nt: TGTGCCTGGAGAAATAAGGGTGCGTCATATGGCTACACCTTC
cdr3_aa: CAWRNKGASYGYTF
j_call: TRBJ1-2
v_call: TRBV30
clone_size: -
d_call: -

cdr3_nt: TGTGCCAGCAGTAGACAGGGGAGCACAGATACGCAGTATTTT
cdr3_aa: CASSRQGSTDTQYF
j_call: TRBJ2-3
v_call: TRBV5-4
clone_size: -
d_call: TRBD1

cdr3_nt: TGTGCCAGCAGCTTAGGCGGGGGGTACGAGCAGTACTTC
cdr3_aa: CASSLGGGYEQYF
j_call: TRBJ2-7
v_call: TRBV11-2
clone_size: -
d_call: TRBD2

cdr3_nt: TGTGCCAGCAGCCAATTTAAACCAGTCGTTCCTTACGAGCAGTACTTC
cdr3_aa: CASSQFKPVVPYEQYF
j_call: TRBJ2-7
v_call: TRBV4-2
clone_size: -
d_call: -